A single sample gave rise to the 30 T cell receptor beta chains below, sequenced in a study of cytomegalovirus exposure and HLA in healthy donors. Use of 60 Vbeta and 13 Jbeta primers characterized the PCR. The method was immunoSEQ multiplex PCR; TCRdb's version includes in-frame clones alone and lacks a portion of them. Here the sample spans 65,000 to 90,000 clones, 78% being singletons. Input material: PBMCs. The receptors derive from a woman aged 40 to 50 in good health and CMV-seropositive.

V gene TRBV9 combines with J gene TRBJ1-4; D might be TRBD1 (5 bases). V was trimmed by 2 bases and J by 7 bases, leaving 15 bases between them. Looked up from germline, CDR1 is SGDLS and CDR2 is YYNGEE. This CDR3 has 15 amino acids. Here the CDR3 DNA reads TGTGCCAGCAGCGTCCGGACGGGACTGGGTGAAAAACTGTTTTTT. This sequence encodes CASSVRTGLGEKLFF.

The chain couples TRBV7-9 to TRBJ2-7; 8 nucleotides agree with TRBD2. CDR1 and CDR2 (germline): SEHNR, FQNEAQ (reference sequence). The CDR3 spans 14 residues. J lost 10 bases, V lost 3 bases, and 11 bases had no gene match. The chain's CDR3 is CASSLSSGASGQYF. CDR3 nucleotide sequence: TGTGCCAGCAGCTTGAGTAGCGGGGCTAGCGGACAGTACTTC.

The chain combines TRBV18 with TRBJ2-2; tentative D call: TRBD2 (6 bases). The germline V and J ends were trimmed by 6 bases and 2 bases, with 13 bases remaining between them. The CDR3 covers 15 residues. Per the germline V gene, CDR1 is KGHSH and CDR2 is LQKENI. DNA of the CDR3: TGTGCCAGCTCTCGGGACTCGGGTAACACCGGGGAGCTGTTTTTT. This codes for CASSRDSGNTGELFF.

The chain uses TRBV5-4 and TRBJ2-2; 8 nucleotides agree with TRBD2. In germline, CDR1 is SGHNT, CDR2 YYREEE (reference sequence). The J segment lost 6 bases and the V segment lost 1 base, leaving 5 bases of the junction unmatched. The CDR3 has 15 amino acids. The DNA of the CDR3 is TGTGCCAGCAGCTTGAGGACTAGCTTTCCCGGGGAGCTGTTTTTT. It is translated as CASSLRTSFPGELFF.

The chain is built from TRBV9 and TRBJ2-3; 11 nucleotides line up with TRBD1. The CDR3 extends over 16 amino acids. Trimming cost V 4 bases and J 3 bases; bases outside gene matches: 7. Germline CDR1 SGDLS, CDR2 YYNGEE. CDR3 sequence: CASSPGQGALTDTQYF. The CDR3 nucleotides read TGTGCCAGCAGCCCCGGACAGGGGGCGTTAACAGATACGCAGTATTTT.

This clone was counted a few times. This chain joins TRBV28 and TRBJ1-1; TRBD1 might be the D (6 bases). CDR3 length: 12 residues. V was trimmed by 7 bases and J by 7 bases, leaving 13 bases between them. The germline gives CDR1 MDHEN, CDR2 SYDVKM. DNA of the CDR3: TGTGCCAGCACTACAGGGTCGGTTGAAGCTTTCTTT. Protein sequence: CASTTGSVEAFF.

The J gene is TRBJ2-1, the V gene TRBV30, with TRBD2 matching 11 bases. From germline, CDR1 is GTSNPN and CDR2 SVGIG (reference sequence). The CDR3 sequence is 16 residues long. Germline trimming cut 0 bases from V and 4 bases from J; bases unmatched to any gene: 5. The CDR3 DNA follows: TGTGCCTGGAGTGTACAGTTAGCGGGGGGGTACAATGAGCAGTTCTTC. Protein product: CAWSVQLAGGYNEQFF.

The chain carries TRBV5-4 and TRBJ1-3; TRBD1 might be the D (6 bases). The germline CDR1 and CDR2 sequences are SGHNT and YYREEE (reference sequence). The CDR3 sequence is 16 residues long. Trimming removed 4 bases from V and 0 bases from J, with 14 bases in between. CDR3 amino acids: CASSPTGIGSGNTIYF. In nucleotides, the CDR3 is TGTGCCAGCAGCCCCACAGGGATCGGCTCTGGAAACACCATATATTTT. Supplemented by reference TRBV5-4 and TRBJ1-3, the full variable domain reads ETGVTQSPTHLIKTRGQQVTLRCSSQSGHNTVSWYQQALGQGPQFIFQYYREEENGRGNFPPRFSGLQFPNYSSELNVNALELDDSALYLCASSPTGIGSGNTIYFGEGSWLTVV.

With respect to this clone: At one end, the junction sequence differs from germline, possibly due to a read error. The chain carries TRBV7-9 and TRBJ1-1; tentative D call: TRBD1 (6 bases). Per germline, CDR1 SEHNR and CDR2 FQNEAQ (reference sequence). The length of the CDR3 is 15 residues. DNA for the CDR3: TGTTCCAGCAGCTTAGGGAGAAACAGGGCCACTGAAGCTTTCTTT. This encodes CSSSLGRNRATEAFF.

The chain links TRBV6-1 to TRBJ2-1; 8 bases fit TRBD1. With 3 bases clipped from V and 7 bases from J, the junction kept 5 bases outside the gene matches. Looked up from germline, CDR1 is MNHNS and CDR2 is SASEGT. The CDR3 runs 14 residues. CDR3 loop: CASSEGTGGNEQFF. CDR3 nucleotide sequence: TGTGCCAGCAGTGAGGGGACAGGCGGGAATGAGCAGTTCTTC.

This chain links TRBV7-2 with TRBJ2-5; D is ambiguous. Germline V gene lookup returns CDR1 SGHTA and CDR2 FQGNSA. The CDR3 runs to 12 residues. V lost 4 bases and J 0 bases, leaving 3 bases between the germline ends. CDR3 nucleotides: TGTGCCAGCAGCTCCTACCAAGAGACCCAGTACTTC. Protein: CASSSYQETQYF.

V usage is TRBV6-4 and J usage is TRBJ2-3, with D possibly matching TRBD1 (6 bases). Germline CDR1 MRHNA, CDR2 SNTAGT. The CDR3 runs to 16 residues. The V gene lost 5 bases and the J gene lost 0 bases, with 15 bases spanning the gap. In DNA, the CDR3 is TGTGCCAGCAGTAGAACCGGGACACCCAGCACAGATACGCAGTATTTT. Protein product: CASSRTGTPSTDTQYF.

The rearrangement links TRBV5-1 to TRBJ2-2; D is perhaps TRBD2 (5 bases). CDR1 SGHRS and CDR2 YFSETQ come from the germline V gene. There are 13 residues in the CDR3. Between the trimmed V and J ends, which lost 4 bases and 5 bases, there was a span of 9 bases. The CDR3 bases are TGCGCCAGCAGCGAGGGTCTTACCGGGGAGCTGTTTTTT. It is translated as CASSEGLTGELFF.

The V and J genes are TRBV18 and TRBJ2-5; 9 nucleotides align to TRBD2. V was clipped by 6 bases and J by 1 base; unmatched bases: 6. This CDR3 is built from 15 residues. In germline, CDR1 is KGHSH, CDR2 LQKENI. The CDR3 reads CASSPLAGSQETQYF. As DNA, the CDR3 is TGTGCCAGCTCTCCTCTAGCGGGGAGCCAAGAGACCCAGTACTTC.

This rearrangement joins TRBV15 to TRBJ2-7; D perhaps matches TRBD2 (6 bases). Germline loops: CDR1 LNHNV, CDR2 YYDKDF (reference sequence). The V end was cut by 4 bases, the J end by 0 bases, with 10 bases between. The CDR3 extends over 14 amino acids. CDR3 amino acids: CATSTEGASYEQYF. The CDR3, as DNA: TGTGCCACCAGCACGGAGGGAGCCTCCTACGAGCAGTACTTC.

This clone has just one count. The chain carries TRBV11-1 and TRBJ1-1; TRBD1 matches 8 bases. The CDR3 is 15 amino acids. Germline assignment: CDR1 SGHAT and CDR2 FQDESV (reference sequence). V was pared by 7 bases and J by 4 bases, with 11 bases of the junction left unmatched. The chain's CDR3 is CASNPNRGFTTEAFF. The CDR3 nucleotides read TGTGCCAGCAACCCGAACAGGGGGTTTACCACTGAAGCTTTCTTT.

In DNA, the CDR3 is TGTGCCAGCAGCAAAGGGGCTAAGGAGCAGTTCTTC. It specifies CASSKGAKEQFF. The J gene is TRBJ2-1, the V gene TRBV21-1; TRBD1, as called in the table, went unchecked against the DNA. TRBV21-1 is reported as a pseudogene. There are 12 residues in the CDR3.

This clone occurred a few times. The rearrangement uses TRBV6-5 and TRBJ2-5; tentative D call: TRBD2 (6 bases). Germline CDR1 and CDR2: MNHEY and SVGAGI. Trimming took 2 bases from V and 5 from J, leaving 9 bases between them. This CDR3 is 13 amino acids long. This CDR3 is CASSYAGWETQYF. The CDR3 region has the DNA TGTGCCAGCAGTTACGCGGGGTGGGAGACCCAGTACTTC.

J is TRBJ1-4 and V is TRBV6-5, with 7 bases lining up with TRBD1. Germline CDR1 reads MNHEY; CDR2 reads SVGAGI. J was trimmed by 0 bases and V by 5 bases; bases with no gene match: 3. This CDR3 region has 15 residues. CDR3 amino acids: CASSGTDATNEKLFF. DNA for the CDR3: TGTGCCAGCAGTGGGACAGATGCAACTAATGAAAAACTGTTTTTT.

This chain connects TRBV6-4 to TRBJ1-2, with TRBD1 matching 9 bases. The CDR3 length is 15 residues. Germline CDR1 reads MRHNA; CDR2 reads SNTAGT. V lost 6 bases, J lost 4 bases, and 9 bases stayed unmatched. The chain's CDR3 is CASSPGQGLSYGYTF. The DNA for the CDR3 is TGTGCCAGCAGCCCGGGACAGGGCTTGAGCTATGGCTACACCTTC.

This chain joins TRBV30 and TRBJ1-1; weak D call: TRBD1 (5 bases). Trimming removed 7 bases at V and 5 bases at J, with 23 bases between. Germline lookup yields CDR1 GTSNPN and CDR2 SVGIG (reference sequence). The CDR3 spans 15 residues. CDR3 protein: CASAPLGGLGTEAFF. CDR3 DNA: TGTGCCTCCGCTCCCCTGGGGGGTTTGGGGACTGAAGCTTTCTTT.

This chain connects TRBV5-1 to TRBJ2-7; 9 nucleotides line up with TRBD1. After removal of 2 bases from V and 3 bases from J, the junction contained 3 bases not matched to a gene. The V gene's germline CDR1 is SGHRS and CDR2 YFSETQ. The CDR3 loop spans 14 amino acids. The CDR3 reads CASSFPGQGYEQYF. The CDR3 DNA follows: TGCGCCAGCAGCTTTCCGGGACAGGGCTACGAGCAGTACTTC.

This clone was found once. The genes are TRBV6-1 and TRBJ1-1; TRBD1 aligns across 8 bases. Germline CDR1 and CDR2: MNHNS and SASEGT. V lost 6 bases and J lost 10; bases outside the gene matches: 10. CDR3 length: 13 amino acids. CDR3 nucleotide sequence: TGTGCCAGCAGGGGGCAGGGGGCGAGCGGAGCTTTCTTT. Protein product: CASRGQGASGAFF.

The chain carries TRBV10-3 and TRBJ1-2; D is undetermined. CDR1 and CDR2 from the germline V gene are ENHRY and SYGVKD. Deletions cut 4 bases from V and 2 bases from J, with 5 bases between. The CDR3 runs 12 residues. The CDR3 reads CAISALNYGYTF. Written as DNA, the CDR3 is TGTGCCATCAGTGCACTAAACTATGGCTACACCTTC.

This CDR3 is CASGETAGVTQYF. The DNA of the CDR3 is TGTGCTAGTGGGGAAACCGCAGGGGTGACCCAGTACTTC. This rearrangement joins TRBV12-5 to TRBJ2-5, with D maybe TRBD1 (6 bases). Germline lookup yields CDR1 LGHNT and CDR2 FRNRAP. V lost 6 bases and J 7 bases, leaving 15 bases between the germline ends. This CDR3 has 13 residues.

This chain links TRBV28 with TRBJ2-2; 7 bases map to TRBD1. CDR3 length: 15 residues. Germline lookup yields CDR1 MDHEN and CDR2 SYDVKM. J lost 0 bases, V lost 4 bases, and 2 bases had no gene match. CDR3 region: CASSSGTANTGELFF. The CDR3 DNA reads TGTGCCAGCAGTTCCGGGACAGCGAACACCGGGGAGCTGTTTTTT.

The chain combines TRBV2 with TRBJ1-4; the D is unclear. This CDR3 region has 14 residues. From germline, CDR1 is SNHLY and CDR2 FYNNEI. V dropped 8 bases and J dropped 3 bases, with 13 bases sitting between them. CDR3: CASSRSAANEKLFF. The CDR3 region has the DNA TGTGCCAGCTCCCGGTCCGCGGCTAATGAAAAACTGTTTTTT.

V gene TRBV7-9 combines with J gene TRBJ2-3; 8 bases line up with TRBD2. The germline CDR1 and CDR2 sequences are SEHNR and FQNEAQ (reference sequence). Losses at the gene ends were 5 bases for V and 0 bases for J; bases not matched to a gene: 7. This CDR3 is 16 amino acids long. The DNA for the CDR3 is TGTGCCAGCAGCGCCGCTAGCGGGCCAAGCACAGATACGCAGTATTTT. Translating gives CASSAASGPSTDTQYF.

V and J are TRBV19 and TRBJ2-7; 8 nucleotides agree with TRBD1. V shed 9 bases and J 3 bases; nucleotides not matched to a gene: 13. The germline CDR1 and CDR2 sequences are LNHDA and SQIVND (reference sequence). The CDR3 contains 15 residues. The CDR3 sequence: CASSAGTGDYYEQYF. The CDR3 coding sequence is TGTGCCAGCAGCGCCGGGACAGGTGATTACTACGAGCAGTACTTC.

The V gene is TRBV20-1, the J gene TRBJ1-1, with D unclear. The germline gives CDR1 DFQATT, CDR2 SNEGSKA (reference sequence). This CDR3 contains 11 residues. V was shortened by 6 bases and J by 3 bases, with 8 bases between the two germline ends. DNA for the CDR3: TGCAGTGCCCCATTAGACACTGAAGCTTTCTTT. It is translated as CSAPLDTEAFF.